These 25 T cell receptor beta chains originate from one sample sequenced in a study of monozygotic twins with inflammatory bowel disease. TCRdb reprocessed the 5' RACE reads and keeps a single row for each CDR3 protein, giving no DNA. The specimen's table records about 300,000 distinct CDR3 sequences. Sequenced input: blood. The receptors shown here come from a human donor with ulcerative colitis or Crohn's disease, or a healthy co-twin of an affected twin (not recorded which).

V usage is TRBV20-1 and J usage is TRBJ2-7. The germline V gene encodes CDR1 DFQATT and CDR2 SNEGSKA (reference sequence). The CDR3 extends over 14 amino acids. The CDR3: CSAKGTKSSYEQYF.

The rearrangement joins TRBV7-6 to TRBJ2-5; TCRdb's D call, TRBD1, is unchecked because there is no DNA. The germline CDR1 and CDR2 sequences are SGHVS and FNYEAQ. The CDR3 sequence is 13 residues long. The CDR3 spells CASSPGGLATQYF.

The rearrangement uses TRBV10-3 and TRBJ2-7; the D gene TCRdb calls, TRBD2, cannot be checked with no DNA. The CDR3 totals 13 residues. Per germline, CDR1 ENHRY and CDR2 SYGVKD. The CDR3 is CAIRTSGVYEQYF.

The CDR3 loop reads CASSFPKDRSSYNEQFF. This chain connects TRBV5-1 to TRBJ2-1. From germline, CDR1 is SGHRS and CDR2 YFSETQ. The CDR3 spans 17 residues. Complete variable domain (other parts from reference TRBV5-1 and TRBJ2-1): KAGVTQTPRYLIKTRGQQVTLSCSPISGHRSVSWYQQTPGQGLQFLFEYFSETQRNKGNFPGRFSGRQFSNSRSEMNVSTLELGDSALYLCASSFPKDRSSYNEQFFGPGTRLTVL.

The chain recombines TRBV12-3 or TRBV12-4 with TRBJ1-6; checking the TCRdb D call of TRBD1 is not possible without DNA. This CDR3 comprises 14 residues. Here the CDR3 reads CASSRRGGNSPLHF.

The V and J genes are TRBV15 and TRBJ2-7; TCRdb's D call, TRBD1, is unchecked because there is no DNA. Germline V gene sequence: CDR1 LNHNV, CDR2 YYDKDF (reference sequence). The CDR3 contains 15 residues. The chain's CDR3 is CATSRERLQGGEQYF.

The CDR3 region is CASSYFGQGENSPLHF. V usage is TRBV6-5 and J usage is TRBJ1-6; lacking DNA, the TRBD1 call made by TCRdb goes unchecked. The CDR3 sequence is 16 residues long. The germline gives CDR1 MNHEY, CDR2 SVGAGI.

This chain uses TRBV4-3 with TRBJ2-5; absent DNA, TCRdb's TRBD1 call cannot be checked. The germline V gene has CDR1 LGHNA and CDR2 YSLEER. The CDR3 covers 18 residues. CDR3 amino acids: CASSQDLAGAVPGETQYF.

The chain is built from TRBV5-1 and TRBJ2-5; TCRdb outputs TRBD1, but without DNA this stays unchecked. This CDR3 has 17 residues. Germline V gives CDR1 SGHRS, CDR2 YFSETQ. CDR3 loop: CASSLRGQGTSGETQYF.

This chain links TRBV7-2 with TRBJ2-5; as DNA is missing, the TRBD2 call by TCRdb cannot be tested. The CDR3 is made up of 17 amino acids. Germline CDR1 reads SGHTA; CDR2 reads FQGNSA. CDR3 loop: CASSSGGLAGSIETQYF.

V usage is TRBV7-9 and J usage is TRBJ2-5; TCRdb proposes TRBD2, but this gene call is untestable without DNA. There are 14 residues in the CDR3. Germline values: CDR1 SEHNR, CDR2 FQNEAQ (reference sequence). CDR3 region: CASSSLVRTETQYF.

The CDR3 region is CSVSGDYGYTF. The chain combines TRBV29-1 with TRBJ1-2. The CDR3 sequence is 11 residues long. Germline V gene sequence: CDR1 SQVTM, CDR2 ANQGSEA. Combining the CDR3 with reference TRBV29-1 and TRBJ1-2 gives the whole variable domain SAVISQKPSRDICQRGTSLTIQCQVDSQVTMMFWYRQQPGQSLTLIATANQGSEATYESGFVIDKFPISRPNLTFSTLTVSNMSPEDSSIYLCSVSGDYGYTFGSGTRLTVV.

The chain combines TRBV20-1 with TRBJ2-2. This CDR3 has 16 amino acids. CDR1 DFQATT and CDR2 SNEGSKA come from the germline V gene (reference sequence). The CDR3 sequence is CSARDLQGKNTGELFF.

The chain employs TRBV7-2 and TRBJ2-1; TCRdb picks TRBD1, but there is no DNA to check that call. Germline-derived CDR1 and CDR2 are SGHTA and FQGNSA. The CDR3 has 16 residues. The CDR3 reads CASSERETGGRDEQFF. Full variable domain (remainder filled in from reference TRBV7-2 and TRBJ2-1): GAGVSQSPSNKVTEKGKDVELRCDPISGHTALYWYRQSLGQGLEFLIYFQGNSAPDKSGLPSDRFSAERTGGSVSTLTIQRTQQEDSAVYLCASSERETGGRDEQFFGPGTRLTVL.

CDR3 region: CSVSLAVQETQYF. The chain uses TRBV29-1 and TRBJ2-5; the TCRdb call, TRBD2, lacks DNA for checking. The length of the CDR3 is 13 residues. The germline V gene has CDR1 SQVTM and CDR2 ANQGSEA.

V gene TRBV18 combines with J gene TRBJ1-5. The germline gives CDR1 KGHSH, CDR2 LQKENI. This CDR3 spans 15 amino acids. The CDR3 reads CASSPKGSPNQPQHF.

V usage is TRBV5-1 and J usage is TRBJ2-3. Germline values: CDR1 SGHRS, CDR2 YFSETQ. CDR3 size: 15 residues. The CDR3: CASRTDMTSTDTQYF. Supplemented by reference TRBV5-1 and TRBJ2-3, the full variable domain reads KAGVTQTPRYLIKTRGQQVTLSCSPISGHRSVSWYQQTPGQGLQFLFEYFSETQRNKGNFPGRFSGRQFSNSRSEMNVSTLELGDSALYLCASRTDMTSTDTQYFGPGTRLTVL.

This sequence joins TRBV10-2 and TRBJ2-6. The CDR3 covers 14 residues. In germline, CDR1 is WSHSY, CDR2 SAAADI. CDR3 protein: CASRDLGGANVLTF.

The chain couples TRBV5-1 to TRBJ1-1. The CDR3 totals 12 residues. The germline V gene encodes CDR1 SGHRS and CDR2 YFSETQ. CDR3 amino acids: CASSLEGTEAFF.

The V call is TRBV12-3 or TRBV12-4, the J call TRBJ1-4. The CDR3 is 14 residues long. The CDR3 protein is CASSFQPTNEKLFF.

This chain connects TRBV6-2 or TRBV6-3 to TRBJ2-5; with no DNA, the TCRdb D assignment of TRBD1 cannot be verified. Germline CDR1 is MNHEY and CDR2 is SVGEGT. The CDR3 length is 14 residues. The CDR3 protein is CASSRGQDLGTQYF.

This chain connects TRBV2 to TRBJ1-6. Germline V gives CDR1 SNHLY, CDR2 FYNNEI. This CDR3 is 13 amino acids long. The CDR3 sequence is CASRVRENSPLHF.

The chain combines TRBV5-1 with TRBJ2-2; without DNA, the TCRdb call of TRBD1 cannot be checked. The CDR3 has 16 residues. From germline, CDR1 is SGHRS and CDR2 YFSETQ. CDR3 protein: CASTIRQGARTGELFF.

V is TRBV2 and J is TRBJ1-1. Germline assignment: CDR1 SNHLY and CDR2 FYNNEI. The CDR3 loop spans 13 amino acids. The CDR3 here is CASKREMNTEAFF.

The chain uses TRBV5-6 and TRBJ1-1; TCRdb calls TRBD1, which cannot be checked without DNA. CDR1 and CDR2 (germline): SGHDT, YYEEEE. This CDR3 spans 14 amino acids. CDR3 sequence reads: CASSRRQGNTEAFF.